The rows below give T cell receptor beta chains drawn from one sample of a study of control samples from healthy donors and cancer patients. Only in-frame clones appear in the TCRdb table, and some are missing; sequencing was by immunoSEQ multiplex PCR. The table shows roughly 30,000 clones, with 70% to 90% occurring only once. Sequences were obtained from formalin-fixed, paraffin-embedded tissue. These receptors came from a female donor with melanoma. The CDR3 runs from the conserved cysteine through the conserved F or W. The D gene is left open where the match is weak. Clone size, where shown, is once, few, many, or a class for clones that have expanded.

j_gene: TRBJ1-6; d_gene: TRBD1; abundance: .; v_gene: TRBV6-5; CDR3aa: CASSYTRDRDSPLHF; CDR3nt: TGTGCCAGCAGTTACACCCGGGACAGGGATTCACCCCTCCACTTT
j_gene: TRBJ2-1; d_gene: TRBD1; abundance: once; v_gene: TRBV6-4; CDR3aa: CASSEGQGTYNEQFF; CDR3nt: TGTGCCAGCAGTGAAGGACAGGGGACCTACAATGAGCAGTTCTTC
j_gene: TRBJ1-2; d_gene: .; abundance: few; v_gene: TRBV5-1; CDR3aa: CASSLGSGYGYTF; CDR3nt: TGCGCCAGCAGCTTGGGGTCAGGCTATGGCTACACCTTC
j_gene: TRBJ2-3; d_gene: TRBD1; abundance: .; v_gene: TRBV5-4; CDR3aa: CASSLRGQGPISTDTQYF; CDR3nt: TGTGCCAGCAGCTTGAGGGGACAGGGTCCTATCAGCACAGATACGCAGTATTTT
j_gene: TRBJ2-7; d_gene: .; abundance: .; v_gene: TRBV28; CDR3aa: CVVARHSSYEQYF; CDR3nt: TGTGTGGTGGCGCGACACAGTTCCTACGAGCAGTACTTC
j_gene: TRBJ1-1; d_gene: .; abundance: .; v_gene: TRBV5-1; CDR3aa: CASSLWGTTLNTEAFF; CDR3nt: TGCGCCAGCAGCTTATGGGGGACCACTCTGAACACTGAAGCTTTCTTT
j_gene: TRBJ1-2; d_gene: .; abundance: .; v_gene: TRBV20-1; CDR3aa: CSASGSYGYTF; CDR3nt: TGCAGTGCTAGTGGGAGCTATGGCTACACCTTC
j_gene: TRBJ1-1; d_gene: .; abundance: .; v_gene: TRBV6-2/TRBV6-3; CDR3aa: CASSYPWSNTEAFF; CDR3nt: TGTGCCAGCAGTTACCCTTGGAGTAACACTGAAGCTTTTTTT
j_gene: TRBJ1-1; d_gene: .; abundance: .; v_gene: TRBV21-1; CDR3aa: CASSKGDRDMNTEAFF; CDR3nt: TGTGCCAGCAGCAAGGGAGACAGGGACATGAACACTGAAGCTTTCTTT
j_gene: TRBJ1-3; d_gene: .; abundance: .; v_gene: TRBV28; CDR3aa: CASIKAAAGNTIYF; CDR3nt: TGTGCCAGCATTAAGGCGGCCGCTGGAAACACCATATATTTT
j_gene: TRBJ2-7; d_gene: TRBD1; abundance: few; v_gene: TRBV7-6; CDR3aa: CASSLASTGGINEQYF; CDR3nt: TGTGCCAGCAGCTTAGCAAGCACAGGGGGCATCAACGAGCAGTACTTC
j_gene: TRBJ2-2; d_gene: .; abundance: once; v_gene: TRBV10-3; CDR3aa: CAISLNTGELFF; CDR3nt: TGTGCCATCAGCCTCAACACCGGGGAGCTGTTTTTT
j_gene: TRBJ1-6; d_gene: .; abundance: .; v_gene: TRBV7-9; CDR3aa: CASRTSTGANSPLHF; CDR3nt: TGTGCCAGCAGGACCTCCACAGGAGCGAATTCACCCCTCCACTTT
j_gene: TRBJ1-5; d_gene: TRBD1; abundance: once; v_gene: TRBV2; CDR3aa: CASSETTGSNQPQHF; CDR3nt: TGTGCCAGCAGTGAAACGACAGGGAGCAATCAGCCCCAGCATTTT
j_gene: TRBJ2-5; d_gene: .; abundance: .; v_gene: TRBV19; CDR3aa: CASGSMSGGEETQYF; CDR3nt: TGTGCCAGCGGTAGTATGTCAGGGGGGGAAGAGACCCAGTACTTC
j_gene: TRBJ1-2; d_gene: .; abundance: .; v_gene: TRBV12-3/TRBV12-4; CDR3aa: CASSRGRYYGYTF; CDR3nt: TGTGCCAGCAGCCGGGGACGGTACTATGGCTACACCTTC
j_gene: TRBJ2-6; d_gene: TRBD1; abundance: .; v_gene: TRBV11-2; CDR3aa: CASSLSTGGYGANVLTF; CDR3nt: TGTGCCAGCAGCTTATCGACAGGGGGCTATGGGGCCAACGTCCTGACTTTC
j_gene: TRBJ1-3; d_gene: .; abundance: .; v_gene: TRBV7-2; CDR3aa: CASSLESWADLSGNTIYF; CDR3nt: TGTGCCTCCAGCTTAGAAAGCTGGGCCGATCTCTCTGGAAACACCATATATTTT
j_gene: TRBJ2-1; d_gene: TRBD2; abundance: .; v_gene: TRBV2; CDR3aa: CASSDLGLAVGEQFF; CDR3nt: TGTGCCAGCAGTGACCTCGGACTAGCCGTGGGAGAGCAGTTCTTC
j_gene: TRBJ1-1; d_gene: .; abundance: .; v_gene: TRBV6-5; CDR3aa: CASRPIPGSGEAFF; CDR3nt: TGTGCCAGCAGACCAATACCCGGGTCAGGTGAAGCTTTCTTT
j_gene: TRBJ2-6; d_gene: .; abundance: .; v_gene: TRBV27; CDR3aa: CASSKGPPGLLSANVLTF; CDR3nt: TGTGCCAGCAGTAAGGGACCCCCTGGACTTTTGAGTGCCAACGTCCTGACTTTC
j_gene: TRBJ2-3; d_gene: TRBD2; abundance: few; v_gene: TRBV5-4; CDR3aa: CASSFGLAGGDTQYF; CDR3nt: TGTGCCAGCAGCTTCGGACTAGCGGGAGGGGATACGCAGTATTTT
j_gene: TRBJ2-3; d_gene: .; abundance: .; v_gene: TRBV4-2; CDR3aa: CASSQDTYTDTQYF; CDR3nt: TGTGCCAGCAGCCAAGATACTTACACAGATACGCAGTATTTT
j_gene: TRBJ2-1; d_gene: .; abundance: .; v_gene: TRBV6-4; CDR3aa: CASSTQAGFAYNEQFF; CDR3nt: TGTGCCAGCAGTACCCAAGCAGGCTTCGCCTACAATGAGCAGTTCTTC
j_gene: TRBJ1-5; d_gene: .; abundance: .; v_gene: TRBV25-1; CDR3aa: CASSRWLQGYQPQHF; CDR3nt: TGTGCCAGCAGTAGGTGGCTACAGGGATATCAGCCCCAGCATTTT
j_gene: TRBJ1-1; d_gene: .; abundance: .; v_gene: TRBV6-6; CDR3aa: CASGSEVEAFF; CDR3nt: TGTGCCAGCGGTAGCGAAGTAGAGGCTTTCTTT
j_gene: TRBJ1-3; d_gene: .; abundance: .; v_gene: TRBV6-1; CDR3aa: CASSEEVGAASGNTIYF; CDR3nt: TGTGCCAGCAGTGAAGAGGTTGGGGCAGCCTCTGGAAACACCATATATTTT
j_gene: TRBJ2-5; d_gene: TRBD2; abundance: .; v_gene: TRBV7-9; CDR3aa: CASSFEGLAGEETQYF; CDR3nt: TGTGCCAGCAGCTTTGAGGGACTAGCGGGAGAAGAGACCCAGTACTTC
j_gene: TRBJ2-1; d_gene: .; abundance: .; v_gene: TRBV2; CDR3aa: CARGGGLDEQFF; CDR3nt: TGTGCCAGGGGGGGAGGACTCGATGAGCAGTTCTTC
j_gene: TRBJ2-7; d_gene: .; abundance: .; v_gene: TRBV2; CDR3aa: CASSPTYEQYF; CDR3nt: TGTGCCAGCAGTCCTACCTACGAGCAGTACTTC
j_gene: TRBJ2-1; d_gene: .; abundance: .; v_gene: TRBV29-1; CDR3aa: CSVALSGRSSYNEQFF; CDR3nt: TGCAGCGTTGCTCTGAGCGGAAGGAGCTCCTACAATGAGCAGTTCTTC
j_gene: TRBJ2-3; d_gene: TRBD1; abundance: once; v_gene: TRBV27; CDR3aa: CASSFIGQGVTDTQYF; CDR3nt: TGTGCCAGCAGTTTTATAGGACAGGGGGTTACAGATACGCAGTATTTT
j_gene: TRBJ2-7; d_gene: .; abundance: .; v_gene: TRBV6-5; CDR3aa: CASRLDRVSTYEQYF; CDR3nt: TGTGCCAGCAGATTAGACAGAGTCAGTACCTACGAGCAGTACTTC
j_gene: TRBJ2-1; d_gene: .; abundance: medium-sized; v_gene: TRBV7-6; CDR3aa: CASSLGAGASRRNNEQFF; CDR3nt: TGTGCCAGCAGCTTAGGGGCCGGGGCGAGCAGAAGAAACAATGAGCAGTTCTTC
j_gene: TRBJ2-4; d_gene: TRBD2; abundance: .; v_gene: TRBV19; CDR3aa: CASSIERRETAKNIQYF; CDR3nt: TGTGCCAGTAGTATTGAAAGGCGGGAGACGGCCAAAAACATTCAGTACTTC
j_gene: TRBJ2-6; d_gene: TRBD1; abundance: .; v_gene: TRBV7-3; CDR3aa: CASSLMGQGTGANVLTF; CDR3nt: TGTGCCAGCAGCTTAATGGGACAGGGTACTGGGGCCAACGTCCTGACTTTC
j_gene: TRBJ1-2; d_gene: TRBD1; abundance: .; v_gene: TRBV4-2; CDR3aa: CASSQALGQGVYGYTF; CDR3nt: TGTGCCAGCAGCCAAGCCCTAGGACAGGGCGTCTATGGCTACACCTTC
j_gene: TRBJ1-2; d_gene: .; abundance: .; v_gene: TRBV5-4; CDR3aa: CASSLVQDGYGYTF; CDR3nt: TGTGCCAGCAGCTTGGTACAGGATGGCTATGGCTACACCTTC
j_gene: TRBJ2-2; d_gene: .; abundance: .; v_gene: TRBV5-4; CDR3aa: CASSVEGSGELFF; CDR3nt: TGTGCCAGCAGCGTTGAGGGGTCCGGGGAGCTGTTTTTT
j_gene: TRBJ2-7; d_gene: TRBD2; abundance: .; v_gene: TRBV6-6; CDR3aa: CASSQTRGRVHEQYF; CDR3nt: TGTGCCAGCAGCCAGACTCGCGGGAGGGTCCACGAGCAGTACTTC
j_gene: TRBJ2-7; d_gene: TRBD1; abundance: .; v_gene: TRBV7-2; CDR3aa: CASSSRDRVYEQYF; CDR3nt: TGTGCCAGCAGCTCCCGGGACAGGGTCTACGAGCAGTACTTC
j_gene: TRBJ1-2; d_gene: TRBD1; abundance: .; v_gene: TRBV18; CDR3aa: CASSRDRGSYGYTF; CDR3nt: TGTGCCAGCTCACGAGACAGGGGCTCTTATGGCTACACCTTC